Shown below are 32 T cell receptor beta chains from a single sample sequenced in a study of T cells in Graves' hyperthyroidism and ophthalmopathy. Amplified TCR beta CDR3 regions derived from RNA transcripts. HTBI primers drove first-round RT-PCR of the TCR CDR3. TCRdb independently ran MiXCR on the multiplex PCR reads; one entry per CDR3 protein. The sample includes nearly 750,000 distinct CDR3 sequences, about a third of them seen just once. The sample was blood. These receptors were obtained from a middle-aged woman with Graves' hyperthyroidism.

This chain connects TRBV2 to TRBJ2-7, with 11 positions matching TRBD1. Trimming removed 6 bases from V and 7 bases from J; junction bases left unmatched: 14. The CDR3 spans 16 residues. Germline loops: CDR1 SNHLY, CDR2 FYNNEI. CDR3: CASRDRGLADKFEQYF. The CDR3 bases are TGTGCCAGCAGGGACAGGGGGCTAGCGGACAAATTTGAGCAGTACTTC.

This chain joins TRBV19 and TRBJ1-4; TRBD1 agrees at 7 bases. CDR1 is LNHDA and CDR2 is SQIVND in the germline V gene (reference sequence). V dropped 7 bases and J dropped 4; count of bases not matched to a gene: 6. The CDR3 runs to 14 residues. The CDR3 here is CASMRGQLNEKLFF. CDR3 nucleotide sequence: TGTGCCAGTATGCGGGGACAGCTTAATGAAAAACTGTTTTTT. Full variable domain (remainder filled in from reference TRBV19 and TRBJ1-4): DGGITQSPKYLFRKEGQNVTLSCEQNLNHDAMYWYRQDPGQGLRLIYYSQIVNDFQKGDIAEGYSVSREKKESFPLTVTSAQKNPTAFYLCASMRGQLNEKLFFGSGTQLSVL.

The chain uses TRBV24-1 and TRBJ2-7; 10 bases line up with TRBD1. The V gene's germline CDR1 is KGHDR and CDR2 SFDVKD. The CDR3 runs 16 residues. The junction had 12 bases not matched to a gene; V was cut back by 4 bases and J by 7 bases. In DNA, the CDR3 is TGTGCCACCAGTGAGATACCGGGACAGGGGATAGGAGAGCAGTACTTC. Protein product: CATSEIPGQGIGEQYF.

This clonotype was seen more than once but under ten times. CDR3 sequence: CASTLGATNEKLFF. The DNA for the CDR3 is TGTGCCAGCACCCTGGGGGCAACTAATGAAAAACTGTTTTTT. The chain joins TRBV12-3 or TRBV12-4 to TRBJ1-4; tentative D call: TRBD1 (5 bases). V shed 7 bases and J shed 0 bases, with 9 bases lying between them. The CDR3 totals 14 residues.

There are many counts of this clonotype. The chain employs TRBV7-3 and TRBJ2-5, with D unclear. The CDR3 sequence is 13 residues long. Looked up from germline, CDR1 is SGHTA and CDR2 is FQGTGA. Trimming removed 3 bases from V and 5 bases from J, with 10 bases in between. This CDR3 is CASSFGSAETQYF. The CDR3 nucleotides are TGTGCCAGCAGCTTTGGCTCCGCCGAGACCCAGTACTTC.

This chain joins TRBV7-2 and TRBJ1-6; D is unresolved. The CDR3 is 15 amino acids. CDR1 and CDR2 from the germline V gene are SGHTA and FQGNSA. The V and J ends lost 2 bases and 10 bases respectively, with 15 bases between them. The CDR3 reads CASSLSERVWSPLHF. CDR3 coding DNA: TGTGCCAGCAGCTTATCGGAGAGGGTTTGGTCACCCCTCCACTTT.

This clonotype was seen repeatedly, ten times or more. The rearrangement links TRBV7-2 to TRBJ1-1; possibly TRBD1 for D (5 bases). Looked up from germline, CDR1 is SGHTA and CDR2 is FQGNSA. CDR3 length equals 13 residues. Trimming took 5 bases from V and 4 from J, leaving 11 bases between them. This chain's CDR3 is CASSDRVLTEAFF. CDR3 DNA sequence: TGTGCCAGCAGCGACAGAGTCCTCACTGAAGCTTTCTTT.

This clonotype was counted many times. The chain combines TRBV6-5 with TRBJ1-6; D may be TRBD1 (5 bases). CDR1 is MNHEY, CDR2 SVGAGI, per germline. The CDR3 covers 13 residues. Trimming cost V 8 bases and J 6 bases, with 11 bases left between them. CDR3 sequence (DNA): TGTGCCAGCTACCGAGGGGTTAATTCACCCCTCCACTTT. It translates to CASYRGVNSPLHF.

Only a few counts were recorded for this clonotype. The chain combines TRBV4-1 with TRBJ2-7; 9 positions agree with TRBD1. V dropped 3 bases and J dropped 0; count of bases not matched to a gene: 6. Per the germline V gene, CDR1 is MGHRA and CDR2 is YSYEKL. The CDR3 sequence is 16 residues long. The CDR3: CASSQLGTGSSYEQYF. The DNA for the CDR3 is TGCGCCAGCAGCCAGTTGGGGACAGGGAGCTCCTACGAGCAGTACTTC.

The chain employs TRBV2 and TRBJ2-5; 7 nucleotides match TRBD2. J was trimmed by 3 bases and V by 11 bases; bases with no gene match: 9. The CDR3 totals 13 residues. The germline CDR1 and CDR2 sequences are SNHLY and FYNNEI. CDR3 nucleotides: TGTGCCGGGGGAGGAGCGGGGAAAGAGACCCAGTACTTC. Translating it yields CAGGGAGKETQYF.

The CDR3, as DNA: TGTGCCAGCAGCCAAGAGTACAGTTGGGAGGGCATGGGCTACGAGCAGTACTTC. This sequence encodes CASSQEYSWEGMGYEQYF. This chain joins TRBV14 and TRBJ2-7; 7 bases line up with TRBD2. CDR3 length equals 18 residues. Germline V gene data show CDR1 as SGHDN and CDR2 as FVKESK. Unmatched junction bases numbered 14, after V lost 0 bases and J lost 3 bases.

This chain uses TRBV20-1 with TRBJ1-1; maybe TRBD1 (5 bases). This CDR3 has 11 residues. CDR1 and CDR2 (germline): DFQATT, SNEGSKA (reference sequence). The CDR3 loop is CSGAARDEAFF. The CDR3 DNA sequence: TGCAGCGGGGCCGCAAGAGATGAAGCTTTCTTT.

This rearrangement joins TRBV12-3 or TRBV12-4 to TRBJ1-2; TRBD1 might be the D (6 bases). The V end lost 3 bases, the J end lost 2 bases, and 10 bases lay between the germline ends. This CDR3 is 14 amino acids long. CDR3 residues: CASSFLGANYGYTF. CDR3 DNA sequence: TGTGCCAGCAGTTTTCTGGGGGCGAACTATGGCTACACCTTC.

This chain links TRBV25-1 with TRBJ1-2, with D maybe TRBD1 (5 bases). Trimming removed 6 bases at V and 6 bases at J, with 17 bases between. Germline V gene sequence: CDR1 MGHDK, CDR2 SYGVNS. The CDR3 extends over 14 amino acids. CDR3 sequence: CASSLWGEVDGYTF. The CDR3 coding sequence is TGTGCCAGCAGCCTGTGGGGGGAGGTAGATGGCTACACCTTC.

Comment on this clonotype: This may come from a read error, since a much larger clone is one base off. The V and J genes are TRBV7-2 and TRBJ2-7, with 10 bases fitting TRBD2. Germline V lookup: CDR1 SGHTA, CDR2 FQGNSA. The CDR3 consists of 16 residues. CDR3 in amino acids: CASSLVWSGGEYGQYF. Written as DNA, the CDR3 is TGTGCCAGCAGCTTAGTTTGGAGCGGGGGGGAATACGGGCAGTACTTC.

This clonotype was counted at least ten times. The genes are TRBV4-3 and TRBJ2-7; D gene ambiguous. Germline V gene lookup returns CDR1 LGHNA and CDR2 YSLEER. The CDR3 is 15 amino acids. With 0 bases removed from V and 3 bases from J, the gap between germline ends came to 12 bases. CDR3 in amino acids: CASSQDRRRYYEQYF. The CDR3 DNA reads TGCGCCAGCAGCCAAGACCGCCGCAGGTACTACGAGCAGTACTTC.

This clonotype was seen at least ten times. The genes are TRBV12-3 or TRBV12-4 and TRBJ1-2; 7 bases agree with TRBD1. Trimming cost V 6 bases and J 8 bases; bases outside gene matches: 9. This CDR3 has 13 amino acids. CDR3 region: CASSRGTAGGYTF. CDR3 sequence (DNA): TGTGCCAGCAGCCGCGGGACAGCTGGGGGCTACACCTTC.

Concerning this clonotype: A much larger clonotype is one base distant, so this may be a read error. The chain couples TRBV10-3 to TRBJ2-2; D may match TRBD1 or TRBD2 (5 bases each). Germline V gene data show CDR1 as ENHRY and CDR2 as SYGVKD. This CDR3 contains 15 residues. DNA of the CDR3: TGTGCCAGCAGCGGCCCGGGACGGTACACCGGGGAGCCGTTTTTT. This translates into CASSGPGRYTGEPFF.

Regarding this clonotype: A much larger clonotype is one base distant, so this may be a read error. The chain's CDR3 is CASSSPPPLRGRNTEALF. CDR3 DNA: TGTGCCAGCAGCTCCCCTCCGCCCCTGAGGGGAAGGAACACTGAAGCTCTCTTT. The chain uses TRBV7-8 and TRBJ1-1, with TRBD1 as a possible D gene (5 bases). From germline, CDR1 is SGHVS and CDR2 FQNEAQ. The CDR3 sequence is 18 residues long.

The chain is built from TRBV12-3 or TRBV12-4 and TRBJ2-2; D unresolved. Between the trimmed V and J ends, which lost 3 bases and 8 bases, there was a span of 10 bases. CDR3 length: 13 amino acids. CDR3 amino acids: CASSFEVPGELFF. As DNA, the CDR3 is TGTGCCAGCAGTTTTGAAGTGCCGGGGGAGCTGTTTTTT.

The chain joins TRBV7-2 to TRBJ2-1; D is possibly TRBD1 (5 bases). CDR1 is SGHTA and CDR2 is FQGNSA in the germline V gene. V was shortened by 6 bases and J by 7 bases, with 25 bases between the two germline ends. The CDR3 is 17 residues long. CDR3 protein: CASSPQSGAGRSNEQFF. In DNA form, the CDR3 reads TGTGCCAGCAGTCCTCAATCTGGGGCAGGGCGGTCTAATGAGCAGTTCTTC.

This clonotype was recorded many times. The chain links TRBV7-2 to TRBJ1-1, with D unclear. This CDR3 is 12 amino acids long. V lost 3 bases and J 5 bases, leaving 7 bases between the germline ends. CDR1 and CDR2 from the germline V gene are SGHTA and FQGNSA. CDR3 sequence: CASSFRPTEAFF. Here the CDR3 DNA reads TGTGCCAGCAGCTTCAGGCCTACTGAAGCTTTCTTT.

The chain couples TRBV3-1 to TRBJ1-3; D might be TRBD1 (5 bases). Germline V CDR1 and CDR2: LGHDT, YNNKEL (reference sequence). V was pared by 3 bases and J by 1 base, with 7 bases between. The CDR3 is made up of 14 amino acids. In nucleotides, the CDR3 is TGTGCCAGCAGCCAGGGACGGTCTGGAAACACCATATATTTT. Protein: CASSQGRSGNTIYF. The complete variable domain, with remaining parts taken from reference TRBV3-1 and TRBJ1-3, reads DTAVSQTPKYLVTQMGNDKSIKCEQNLGHDTMYWYKQDSKKFLKIMFSYNNKELIINETVPNRFSPKSPDKAHLNLHINSLELGDSAVYFCASSQGRSGNTIYFGEGSWLTVV.

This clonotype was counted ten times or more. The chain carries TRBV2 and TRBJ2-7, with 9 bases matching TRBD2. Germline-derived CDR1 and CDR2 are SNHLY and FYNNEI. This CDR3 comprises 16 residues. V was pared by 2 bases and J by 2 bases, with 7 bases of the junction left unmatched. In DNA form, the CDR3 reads TGTGCCAGCAGTGAAATTGCGGGGGGGCAACCCTACGAGCAGTACTTC. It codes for CASSEIAGGQPYEQYF. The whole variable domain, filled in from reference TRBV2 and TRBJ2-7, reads EPEVTQTPSHQVTQMGQEVILRCVPISNHLYFYWYRQILGQKVEFLVSFYNNEISEKSEIFDDQFSVERPDGSNFTLKIRSTKLEDSAMYFCASSEIAGGQPYEQYFGPGTRLTVT.

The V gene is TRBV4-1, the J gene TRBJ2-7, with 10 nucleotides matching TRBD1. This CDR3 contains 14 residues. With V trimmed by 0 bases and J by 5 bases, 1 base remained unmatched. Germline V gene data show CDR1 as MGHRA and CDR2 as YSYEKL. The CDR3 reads CASSQDGTGDEQYF. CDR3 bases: TGCGCCAGCAGCCAAGACGGGACAGGGGACGAGCAGTACTTC.

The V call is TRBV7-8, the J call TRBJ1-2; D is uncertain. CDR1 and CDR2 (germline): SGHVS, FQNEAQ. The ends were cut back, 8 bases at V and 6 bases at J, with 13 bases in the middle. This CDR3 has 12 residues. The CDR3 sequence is CASSPPENGYTF. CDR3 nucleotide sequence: TGTGCCAGCTCACCTCCAGAGAATGGCTACACCTTC.

CDR3 in amino acids: CASSLSGVGEKLFF. The CDR3 region has the DNA TGTGCCAGCAGTTTGTCAGGGGTCGGTGAAAAACTGTTTTTT. The J gene is TRBJ1-4, the V gene TRBV12-3 or TRBV12-4, with D possibly matching TRBD1 (6 bases). The ends were cut back, 3 bases at V and 7 bases at J, with 12 bases in the middle. This CDR3 comprises 14 residues.

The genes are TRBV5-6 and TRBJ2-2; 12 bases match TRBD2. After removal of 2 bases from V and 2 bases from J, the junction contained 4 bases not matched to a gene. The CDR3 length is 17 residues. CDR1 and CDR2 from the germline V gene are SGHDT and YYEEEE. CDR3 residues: CASSLQLAGGNTGELFF. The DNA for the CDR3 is TGTGCCAGCAGCTTACAACTAGCGGGGGGCAACACCGGGGAGCTGTTTTTT.

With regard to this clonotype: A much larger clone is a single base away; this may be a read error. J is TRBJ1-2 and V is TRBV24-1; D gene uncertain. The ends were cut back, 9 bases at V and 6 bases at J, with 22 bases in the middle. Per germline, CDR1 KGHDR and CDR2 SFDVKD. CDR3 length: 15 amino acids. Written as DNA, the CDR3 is TGTGCCACCTCCGCTGCGGGAAAGCCCAGGAATGGCTACACCTTC. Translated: CATSAAGKPRNGYTF.

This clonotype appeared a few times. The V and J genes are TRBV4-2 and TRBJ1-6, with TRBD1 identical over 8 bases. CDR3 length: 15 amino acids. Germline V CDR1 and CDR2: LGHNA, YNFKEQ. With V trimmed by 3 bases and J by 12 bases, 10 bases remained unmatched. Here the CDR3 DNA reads TGTGCCAGCAGCCAGGACAGGGCCCTAGGTGGACCCCTCCACTTT. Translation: CASSQDRALGGPLHF.

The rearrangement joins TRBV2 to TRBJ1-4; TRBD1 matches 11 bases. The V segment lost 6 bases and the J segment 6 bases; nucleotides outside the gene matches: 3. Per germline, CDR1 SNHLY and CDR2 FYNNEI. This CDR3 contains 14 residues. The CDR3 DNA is TGTGCCAGCAGAGGGGGACAGGGGGATGAAAAACTGTTTTTT. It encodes CASRGGQGDEKLFF.

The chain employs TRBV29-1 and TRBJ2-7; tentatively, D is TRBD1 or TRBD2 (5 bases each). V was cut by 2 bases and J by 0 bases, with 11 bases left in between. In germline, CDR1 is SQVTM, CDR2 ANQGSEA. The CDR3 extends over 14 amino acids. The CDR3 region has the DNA TGCAGCGTTGAAACTGGGACGAGCTCCTACGAGCAGTACTTC. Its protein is CSVETGTSSYEQYF.